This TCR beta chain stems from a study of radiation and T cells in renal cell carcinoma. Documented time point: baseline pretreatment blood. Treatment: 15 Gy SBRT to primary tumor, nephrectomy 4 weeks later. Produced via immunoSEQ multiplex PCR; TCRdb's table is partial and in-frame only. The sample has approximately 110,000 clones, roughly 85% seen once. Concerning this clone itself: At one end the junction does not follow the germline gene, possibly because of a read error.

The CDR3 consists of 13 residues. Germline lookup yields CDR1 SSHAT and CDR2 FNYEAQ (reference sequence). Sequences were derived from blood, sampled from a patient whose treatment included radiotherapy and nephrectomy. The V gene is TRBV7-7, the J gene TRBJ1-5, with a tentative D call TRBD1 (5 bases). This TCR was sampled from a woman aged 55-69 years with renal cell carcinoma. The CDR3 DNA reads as TGTGCTAGCAGCCGGGGGTACAATCAGCCCCAGCATTTT. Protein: CASSRGYNQPQHF. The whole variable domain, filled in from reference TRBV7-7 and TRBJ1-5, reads GAGVSQSPRYKVTKRGQDVTLRCDPISSHATLYWYQQALGQGPEFLTYFNYEAQPDKSGLPSDRFSAERPEGSISTLTIQRTEQRDSAMYRCASSRGYNQPQHFGDGTRLSIL.